Following are 8 T cell receptor beta chains from one sample sequenced in a study of blood T cell repertoires in COVID-19. Sequencing was performed with immunoSEQ multiplex PCR; in TCRdb, only in-frame clones are kept and a portion is missing. This table has over 120,000 clones, roughly 79% appearing once. The sample consisted of peripheral blood. The receptor source for this set is a human donor in a cohort sampled during active COVID-19.

This clone was observed a single time. This chain joins TRBV24-1 and TRBJ2-3; tentative D call: TRBD1 (5 bases). Germline V CDR1 and CDR2: KGHDR, SFDVKD. Trimming shortened V by 4 bases and J by 3 bases, and 13 bases separated the two germline ends. The CDR3 is 15 amino acids. This CDR3 is CATSDPRTITDTQYF. CDR3 bases: TGTGCCACCAGTGACCCAAGGACAATAACAGATACGCAGTATTTT.

This clone was seen only once. The chain has TRBV28 and TRBJ2-7; 9 bases are a match to TRBD2. This CDR3 is 19 amino acids long. Germline V gene data show CDR1 as MDHEN and CDR2 as SYDVKM. The ends lost 7 bases at V and 3 bases at J; junction bases unmatched: 22. The CDR3 region has the DNA TGTGCCAGCACCCCCAGGGGTGCCGGATTCCTAGCGGGATTCTACGAGCAGTACTTC. Translating it yields CASTPRGAGFLAGFYEQYF.

The rearrangement links TRBV11-1 to TRBJ2-7; 10 bases fit TRBD1. Unmatched junction bases numbered 0, after V lost 0 bases and J lost 4 bases. The CDR3 sequence is 14 residues long. From germline, CDR1 is SGHAT and CDR2 FQDESV (reference sequence). CDR3 nucleotides: TGTGCCAGCAGCTTAGCGGGACAGGGGTACGAGCAGTACTTC. This translates into CASSLAGQGYEQYF.

This chain uses TRBV28 with TRBJ2-2; D uncertain. In germline, CDR1 is MDHEN, CDR2 SYDVKM. The CDR3 has 15 amino acids. V was trimmed by 2 bases and J by 5 bases, leaving 12 bases between them. CDR3 bases: TGTGCCAGCAGTTTAATCTCAGCGAGGACCGGGGAGCTGTTTTTT. Amino acid sequence: CASSLISARTGELFF.

This clone appeared a few times. The genes are TRBV5-4 and TRBJ2-1; maybe TRBD2 (6 bases). Germline CDR1 and CDR2: SGHNT and YYREEE (reference sequence). The length of the CDR3 is 14 residues. Trimming left V 4 bases short and J 6 bases short, with 14 bases between. In DNA form, the CDR3 reads TGTGCCAGCAGCCGCCCGGGTAGCGGCAATGAGCAGTTCTTC. This encodes CASSRPGSGNEQFF. Together with reference TRBV5-4 and TRBJ2-1, the CDR3 gives the full variable domain: ETGVTQSPTHLIKTRGQQVTLRCSSQSGHNTVSWYQQALGQGPQFIFQYYREEENGRGNFPPRFSGLQFPNYSSELNVNALELDDSALYLCASSRPGSGNEQFFGPGTRLTVL.

The DNA for the CDR3 is TGTGCCAGCAGTTCCTCGTACCAAGAGACCCAGTACTTC. This sequence encodes CASSSSYQETQYF. The chain links TRBV27 to TRBJ2-5; D unresolved. V lost 4 bases, J lost 0 bases, and 6 bases lay in between. This CDR3 comprises 13 residues. CDR1 is MNHEY, CDR2 SMNVEV, per germline (reference sequence).

The rearrangement uses TRBV5-4 and TRBJ1-1; D is ambiguous. The germline CDR1 and CDR2 sequences are SGHNT and YYREEE (reference sequence). The CDR3 is 14 residues long. Trimming shortened V by 1 base and J by 0 bases, and 7 bases separated the two germline ends. The CDR3 protein is CASSLMHMNTEAFF. For the CDR3, the DNA is TGTGCCAGCAGCTTGATGCACATGAACACTGAAGCTTTCTTT. The full variable domain, its missing parts supplied by reference TRBV5-4 and TRBJ1-1, is ETGVTQSPTHLIKTRGQQVTLRCSSQSGHNTVSWYQQALGQGPQFIFQYYREEENGRGNFPPRFSGLQFPNYSSELNVNALELDDSALYLCASSLMHMNTEAFFGQGTRLTVV.

Only a few counts were recorded for this clone. The chain links TRBV7-2 to TRBJ1-5; D gene uncertain. The CDR3 totals 15 residues. The germline V gene has CDR1 SGHTA and CDR2 FQGNSA. V was clipped by 1 base and J by 1 base, with 8 bases between them. CDR3 protein: CASSLDPTSNQPQHF. The CDR3 nucleotides are TGTGCCAGCAGCTTAGACCCCACAAGCAATCAGCCCCAGCATTTT.